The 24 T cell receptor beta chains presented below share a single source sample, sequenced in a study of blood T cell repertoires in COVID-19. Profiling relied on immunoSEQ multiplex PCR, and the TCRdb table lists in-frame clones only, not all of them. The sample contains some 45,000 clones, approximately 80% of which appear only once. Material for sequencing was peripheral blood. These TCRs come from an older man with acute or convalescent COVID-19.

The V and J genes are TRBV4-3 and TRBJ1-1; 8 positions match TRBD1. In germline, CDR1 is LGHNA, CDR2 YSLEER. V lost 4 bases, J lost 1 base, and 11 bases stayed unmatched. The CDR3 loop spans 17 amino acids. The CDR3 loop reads CASSPTGVGDGNTEAFF. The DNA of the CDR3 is TGCGCCAGCAGCCCGACAGGGGTAGGGGACGGGAACACTGAAGCTTTCTTT.

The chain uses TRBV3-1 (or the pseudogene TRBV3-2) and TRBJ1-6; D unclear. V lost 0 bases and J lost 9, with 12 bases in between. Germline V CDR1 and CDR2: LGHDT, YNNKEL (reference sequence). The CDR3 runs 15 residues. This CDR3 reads CASSQDPRVCSPLHF. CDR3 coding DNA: TGTGCCAGCAGCCAAGACCCCCGGGTTTGTTCACCCCTCCACTTT.

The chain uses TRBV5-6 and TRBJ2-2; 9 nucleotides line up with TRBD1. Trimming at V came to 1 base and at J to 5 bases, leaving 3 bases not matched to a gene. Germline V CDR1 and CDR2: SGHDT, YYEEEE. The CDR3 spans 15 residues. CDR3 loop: CASSLWGQGTGELFF. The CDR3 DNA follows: TGTGCCAGCAGCTTGTGGGGACAGGGAACCGGGGAGCTGTTTTTT.

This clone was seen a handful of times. The CDR3 region is CASSPGHYSNQPQHF. The CDR3 region has the DNA TGTGCCAGCTCACCGGGACACTATAGCAATCAGCCCCAGCATTTT. The genes are TRBV18 and TRBJ1-5, with D maybe TRBD1 (6 bases). Germline CDR1 and CDR2: KGHSH and LQKENI. The CDR3 covers 15 residues. V was cut by 3 bases and J by 0 bases, with 9 bases left in between.

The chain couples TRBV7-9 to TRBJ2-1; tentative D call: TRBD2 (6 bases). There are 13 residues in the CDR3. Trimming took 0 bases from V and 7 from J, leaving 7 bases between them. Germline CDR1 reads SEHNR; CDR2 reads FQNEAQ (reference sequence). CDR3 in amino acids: CASSLAGGNEQFF. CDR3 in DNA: TGTGCCAGCAGCTTAGCTGGGGGGAATGAGCAGTTCTTC.

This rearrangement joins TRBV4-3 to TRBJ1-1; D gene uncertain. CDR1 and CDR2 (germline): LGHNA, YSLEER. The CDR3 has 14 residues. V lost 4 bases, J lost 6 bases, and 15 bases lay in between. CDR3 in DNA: TGCGCCAGCAGCCGGGGAGAGGCGGCCGCTGAAGCTTTCTTT. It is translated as CASSRGEAAAEAFF.

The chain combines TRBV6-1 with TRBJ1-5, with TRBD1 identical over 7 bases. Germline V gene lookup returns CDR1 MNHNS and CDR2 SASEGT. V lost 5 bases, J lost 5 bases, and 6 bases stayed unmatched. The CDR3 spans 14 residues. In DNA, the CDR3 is TGTGCCAGCAGTCCTACAGGGGTGGATCAGCCCCAGCATTTT. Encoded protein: CASSPTGVDQPQHF.

The CDR3, as DNA: TGTGCCAGCAGCCAAGTGGTCACCCTCGGAGACTATGGCTACACCTTC. Protein product: CASSQVVTLGDYGYTF. The chain uses TRBV3-1 (or the pseudogene TRBV3-2) and TRBJ1-2; no reliable D call. Germline assignment: CDR1 LGHDT and CDR2 YNNKEL (reference sequence). The CDR3 loop spans 16 amino acids. Trimming cost V 1 base and J 3 bases, with 15 bases left between them.

The CDR3 spells CASRLLAGGNTEAFF. The CDR3 DNA is TGTGCCAGCAGATTGTTGGCAGGGGGGAACACTGAAGCTTTCTTT. The V and J genes are TRBV6-4 and TRBJ1-1; 7 bases align to TRBD1. The CDR3 contains 15 residues. The germline gives CDR1 MRHNA, CDR2 SNTAGT. With 6 bases clipped from V and 1 base from J, the junction kept 8 bases outside the gene matches.

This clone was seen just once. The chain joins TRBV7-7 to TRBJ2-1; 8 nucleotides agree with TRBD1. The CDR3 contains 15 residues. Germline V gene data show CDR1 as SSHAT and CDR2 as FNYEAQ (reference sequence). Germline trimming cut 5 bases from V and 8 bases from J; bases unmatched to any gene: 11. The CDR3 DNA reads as TGTGCCAGCAGCCCCGGGACAGGCAGAAGCGATGAGCAGTTCTTC. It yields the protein CASSPGTGRSDEQFF.

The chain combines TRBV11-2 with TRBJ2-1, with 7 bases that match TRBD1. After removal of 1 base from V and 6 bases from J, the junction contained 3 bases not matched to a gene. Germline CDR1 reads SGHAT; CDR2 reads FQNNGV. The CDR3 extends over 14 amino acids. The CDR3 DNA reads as TGTGCCAGCAGCTTAGGGGCAGGGGGCAATGAGCAGTTCTTC. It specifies CASSLGAGGNEQFF.

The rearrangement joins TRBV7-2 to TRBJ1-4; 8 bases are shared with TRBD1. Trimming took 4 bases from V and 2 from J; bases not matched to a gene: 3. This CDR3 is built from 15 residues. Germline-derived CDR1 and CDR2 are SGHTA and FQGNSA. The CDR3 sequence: CASSSRTGTNEKLFF. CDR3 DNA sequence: TGTGCCAGCAGCTCTCGGACAGGGACTAATGAAAAACTGTTTTTT.

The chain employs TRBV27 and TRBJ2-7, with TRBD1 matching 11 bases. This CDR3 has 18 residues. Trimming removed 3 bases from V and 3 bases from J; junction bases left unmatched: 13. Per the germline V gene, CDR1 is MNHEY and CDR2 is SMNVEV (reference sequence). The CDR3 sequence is CASSFSPLGQGVSYEQYF. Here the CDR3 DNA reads TGTGCCAGCAGTTTCTCTCCTTTGGGACAGGGGGTTAGCTACGAGCAGTACTTC.

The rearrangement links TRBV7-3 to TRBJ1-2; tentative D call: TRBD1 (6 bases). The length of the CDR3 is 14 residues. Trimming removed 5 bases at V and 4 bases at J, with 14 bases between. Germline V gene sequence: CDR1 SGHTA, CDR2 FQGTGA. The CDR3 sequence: CASSPLQGRYGYTF. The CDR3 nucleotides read TGTGCCAGCAGCCCCCTCCAGGGGCGCTATGGCTACACCTTC.

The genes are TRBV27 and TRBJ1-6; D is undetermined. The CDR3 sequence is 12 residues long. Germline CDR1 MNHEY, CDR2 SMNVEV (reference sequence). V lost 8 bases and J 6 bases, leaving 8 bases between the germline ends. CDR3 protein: CASRSVNSPLHF. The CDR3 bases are TGTGCCAGCCGCAGCGTTAATTCACCCCTCCACTTT.

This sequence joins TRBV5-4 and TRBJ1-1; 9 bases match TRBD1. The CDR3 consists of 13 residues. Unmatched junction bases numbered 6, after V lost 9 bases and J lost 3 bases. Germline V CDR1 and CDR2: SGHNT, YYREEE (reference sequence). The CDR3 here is CATTGGRDTEAFF. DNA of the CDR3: TGTGCCACAACAGGGGGCCGGGACACTGAAGCTTTCTTT.

The CDR3 loop reads CASSLGGSGEGYGYTF. The CDR3, as DNA: TGCGCCAGCAGCTTGGGGGGATCCGGGGAAGGCTATGGCTACACCTTC. The chain employs TRBV5-1 and TRBJ1-2; D gene ambiguous. Germline CDR1 reads SGHRS; CDR2 reads YFSETQ. V was pared by 0 bases and J by 4 bases, with 16 bases between. CDR3 length: 16 amino acids.

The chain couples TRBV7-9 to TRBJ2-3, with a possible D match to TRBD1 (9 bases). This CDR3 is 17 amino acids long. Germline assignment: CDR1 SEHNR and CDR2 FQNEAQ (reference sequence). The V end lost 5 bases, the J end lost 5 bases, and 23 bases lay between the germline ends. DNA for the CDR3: TGTGCCAGCAGCCCCCGGGGGGGACAGGGCCGTCGAGATACGCAGTATTTT. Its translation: CASSPRGGQGRRDTQYF.

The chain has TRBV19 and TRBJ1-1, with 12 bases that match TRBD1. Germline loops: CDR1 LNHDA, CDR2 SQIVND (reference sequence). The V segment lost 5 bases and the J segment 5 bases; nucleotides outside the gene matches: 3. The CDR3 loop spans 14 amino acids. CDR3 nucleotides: TGTGCCAGTAGTGCGGGACAGGGGGCGACTGAAGCTTTCTTT. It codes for CASSAGQGATEAFF.

This CDR3 is CASSQAGGGYNSPLHF. As DNA, the CDR3 is TGCGCCAGCAGCCAGGCCGGGGGGGGCTATAATTCACCCCTCCACTTT. The chain employs TRBV4-3 and TRBJ1-6; TRBD1 is a possible D gene (5 bases). This CDR3 has 16 amino acids. The V gene lost 3 bases and the J gene lost 3 bases, with 12 bases spanning the gap. In germline, CDR1 is LGHNA, CDR2 YSLEER.

CDR3 loop: CASSGTGTGGSSEQFF. DNA for the CDR3: TGTGCCAGCAGCGGCACCGGGACAGGCGGTTCGAGTGAGCAGTTCTTC. V usage is TRBV5-4 and J usage is TRBJ2-1; 8 nucleotides match TRBD1. Germline loops: CDR1 SGHNT, CDR2 YYREEE (reference sequence). V gave up 4 bases and J gave up 9 bases; unmatched junction bases: 15. The CDR3 is 16 residues long.

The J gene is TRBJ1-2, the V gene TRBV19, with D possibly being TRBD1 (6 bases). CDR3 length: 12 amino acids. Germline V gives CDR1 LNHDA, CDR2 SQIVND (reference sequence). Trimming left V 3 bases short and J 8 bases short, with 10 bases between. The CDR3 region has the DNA TGTGCCAGTAGTATCGGGGGGCAAGGCTACACCTTC. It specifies CASSIGGQGYTF.

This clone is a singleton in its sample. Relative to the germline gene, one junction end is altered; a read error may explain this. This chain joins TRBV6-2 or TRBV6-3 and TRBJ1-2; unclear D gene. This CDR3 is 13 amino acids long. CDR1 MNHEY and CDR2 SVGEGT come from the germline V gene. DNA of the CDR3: TGTGCCAGCAGTTACCCGACTAACCATGGCTACACCTTC. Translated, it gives CASSYPTNHGYTF.

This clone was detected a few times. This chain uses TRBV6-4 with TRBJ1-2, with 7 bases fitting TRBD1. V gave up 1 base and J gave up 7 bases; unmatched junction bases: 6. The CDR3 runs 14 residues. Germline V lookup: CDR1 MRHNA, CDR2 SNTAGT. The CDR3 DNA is TGTGCCAGCAGTGACTGGACAGGAGGAGGTGGCTACACCTTC. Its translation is CASSDWTGGGGYTF.